The source of this T cell receptor (beta chain) is a study of regulatory T cells in long-lasting Graves disease listed by TCRdb under 2021. Study-level background: Antithyroid drugs had been taken for less than 3 months by newly diagnosed Graves' disease patients. Persistent Graves' disease patients were compared with newly diagnosed Graves' disease patients by peripheral blood TCR sequencing and RNA sequencing. The study was conducted in China and was registered as a clinical trial. TCR sequencing covered around 13 persistent and roughly 20 newly diagnosed Graves' disease patients, 33 samples in total.

From the cysteine through the phenylalanine, the CDR3 covers 13 amino acids. The sequence is cut down to CDR3 DNA, 39 bases in frame from base 1. Deletion took 7 bases off V and 4 bases off J, with a span of 16 bases between the germline ends. Looking up the germline V gene (reference sequence) yields CDR1 DFQATT and CDR2 SNEGSKA. Sample time point, as interpreted from the label and publication: newly diagnosed GD, antithyroid drugs for less than 3 months. RNA was extracted from PBMCs in TRIzol for both TCR sequencing and RNA sequencing. The diagnosis of Graves' disease was made according to American Thyroid Association guidelines. Recruitment of patients was carried out at an endocrinology department in Xi'an, China. From each patient, approximately 10 milliliters of peripheral blood was collected into an EDTA anticoagulant tube. Ficoll Paque Plus density gradient separation was used to isolate PBMCs, and no additional T cell sorting was done. RNA quality was checked with an Agilent 2100 Bioanalyzer and agarose gel, and concentration with a NanoDrop 2000.

Summary of the overall study and its limitations: TRBV28, TRBJ1-2 and TRBJ2-5 were preferentially used in persistent disease, while TRBV20-1 and TRBJ2-1 were favored in newly diagnosed disease. The small sample size was acknowledged by the authors as a limitation that may reduce accuracy. Compared with newly diagnosed patients, patients with persistent Graves' disease had lower TCR Shannon entropy and fewer highly expanded clones, which suggests clonal expansion. Sequencing and analysis were limited to the TCR beta chain. Because the primary lesion, thyroid tissue, could not be accessed, the study looked at peripheral blood alone. More public clonotypes were shared among persistent patients (under 3,000) than among newly diagnosed patients (roughly 1,000).

The library came from multiplex PCR. The run used an Illumina HiSeq 4000. To build TCR beta libraries, CDR3 regions were amplified by Arm-PCR using iRepertoire HTBI primers. Before sequencing, the PCR products underwent gel purification. Per the original workflow: Gene usage analysis of CDR3 amino acid clonotypes relied on the approximately 60 TRBV and 15 or so TRBJ segments identified across samples. Filtered high-quality paired reads were merged into contigs using COPE and FqMerger. BLAST was used to align contigs to the IMGT TRBV, TRBD and TRBJ reference genes, and CDR3 was defined following IMGT. Any clonotype with a frequency above 0.1% was classified as a highly expanded clone. Shannon entropy served as the measure of repertoire diversity, while the Gini coefficient captured V-J evenness. Public clonotypes were defined as clonotypes shared by more than one individual. The public reads were reanalyzed by TCRdb: fastp trimming at Q25, MiXCR alignment, in-frame beta chains only. Every CDR3 protein is listed once, alongside the most common genes and DNA of its rows. These V and J calls are TCRdb output, not the study's own analysis. For this sample the table gives 680,000 or so distinct CDR3 sequences, of which about 16% were detected only once. The top ten constitute around a sixth of the sample.

This clonotype was counted between two and nine times. Its target antigen remains unknown. Base quality data are lacking; no much larger clone is found one base away. The sample was also linked to a second study, of T cells in Graves' hyperthyroidism and ophthalmopathy. That second report states: Graves' hyperthyroidism was defined as stable when no progression to ophthalmopathy occurred over 18 months of follow-up. The hyperthyroidism patients were between 18 and 65 years old and newly diagnosed, with a disease duration of less than 2 months. Exclusion was applied to patients with uncontrolled infections, other autoimmune diseases, pregnancy or lactation. Diagnoses relied on clinical symptoms, serum thyroxine and TRAb, thyroid ultrasound and orbital computed tomography. The TCR CDR3 was subjected to a first round of RT-PCR using the HTBI primer set and the Qiagen OneStep RT-PCR kit. Most expanded thyroid clonotypes (frequency above 0.001) were also detected in blood, a finding suggesting that blood repertoires may reflect thyroid immune responses. Ophthalmopathy was separated from stable hyperthyroidism by a 13 V-J signature model, with approximately 85% sensitivity and about 81% specificity obtained in cross-validation and 80%/75% obtained in testing. In validation, the model predicted progression to ophthalmopathy with 65% to 71% sensitivity and roughly 72% specificity, a median of around six months before onset. To identify TCR V-J signatures that set the groups apart, the researchers used a discovery cohort of 100 patients, made up of under 50 with Graves' ophthalmopathy and 57 with stable Graves' hyperthyroidism. Prospective prediction of ophthalmopathy was tested in an independent validation cohort consisting of under 20 hyperthyroidism patients and some 15 patients who later progressed to ophthalmopathy. The 85 to 100 discovery patients were randomly split 7:3 into training and test sets. Thyroid tissue and blood T-cell repertoires from roughly 6 Graves' hyperthyroidism patients were also compared in the study. After blood sampling, hyperthyroidism patients were treated with methimazole at a starting dose of 30 mg daily, and ophthalmopathy patients were treated with high-dose intravenous methylprednisolone. Libraries were constructed in a second round of multiplex PCR, after which size selection and purification were carried out. Paired-end sequencing of the libraries was performed with 100 bp reads on an Illumina HiSeq2000. SOAPnuke was used to process the raw data, throwing out any read that contained adapters or uncalled bases, had a mean Phred below 15, or lacked an exact constant-primer or identifier match. High-quality paired reads were merged using COPE v1.2.5, and each unique nucleotide sequence was defined as a clonotype. Clonotypes were aligned to IMGT TRBV, TRBD and TRBJ reference segments using MiTCR v1.1. Analysis was restricted to V-J combinations with a frequency above 0.0001, which covered over 98% of repertoires. A TCS score was defined as the ratio between F50 (clonal expansion) and ExV (chaos), using BLOSUM62-based TCRdist between CDR3 peptides within each V-J. Welch's t-statistics and random forest reduced around 550 V-J features to under 15, which were used in a naive Bayes classifier (R e1071). No statistical method was used to fix the sample size in advance, and group allocation was not hidden from the investigators. According to the paper, TCR Vbeta CDR3 sequencing was carried out on more than 120 peripheral blood samples, which came from 40 to 45 ophthalmopathy, 75 or so hyperthyroidism and roughly 17 progressor patients.

This clonotype was sampled from a woman between 25 and 40 years old with Graves disease. Donor details come from another sample of the same person, matched by shared clones. The rearranged chain carries TRBV20-1 and TRBJ1-1; the D segment could be TRBD1, given 5 matching bases. The source was peripheral blood mononuclear cells (PBMCs), collected at new diagnosis, from a patient treated with antithyroid drugs. The sequenced DNA: TGCAGTGGCCCGGGGGGATTCAGCACTGAAGCTTTCTTT. Translated, this gives CSGPGGFSTEAFF.